This T cell receptor beta chain comes out of a study of technical replicates of blood from a few donors. This CDR3 has 12 amino acids. The V gene's germline CDR1 is SGHVS and CDR2 FQNEAQ. V was shortened by 5 bases and J by 6 bases, with 9 bases between the two germline ends. Assay used: immunoSEQ multiplex PCR; TCRdb lists only in-frame clones, some missing. In the table there are tens of thousands of clones, roughly 92% of which are singletons. The material sequenced was T cells isolated from PBMCs. The V gene is TRBV7-8, the J gene TRBJ2-3; D is ambiguous. The receptor's source is a human donor in good health. Written as DNA, the CDR3 is TGTGCCAGCAGCACTACGCGGGATACGCAGTATTTT. Residues: CASSTTRDTQYF. The full variable domain, completed using reference TRBV7-8 and TRBJ2-3, is GAGVSQSPRYKVAKRGQDVALRCDPISGHVSLFWYQQALGQGPEFLTYFQNEAQLDKSGLPSDRFFAERPEGSVSTLKIQRTQQEDSAVYLCASSTTRDTQYFGPGTRLTVL.